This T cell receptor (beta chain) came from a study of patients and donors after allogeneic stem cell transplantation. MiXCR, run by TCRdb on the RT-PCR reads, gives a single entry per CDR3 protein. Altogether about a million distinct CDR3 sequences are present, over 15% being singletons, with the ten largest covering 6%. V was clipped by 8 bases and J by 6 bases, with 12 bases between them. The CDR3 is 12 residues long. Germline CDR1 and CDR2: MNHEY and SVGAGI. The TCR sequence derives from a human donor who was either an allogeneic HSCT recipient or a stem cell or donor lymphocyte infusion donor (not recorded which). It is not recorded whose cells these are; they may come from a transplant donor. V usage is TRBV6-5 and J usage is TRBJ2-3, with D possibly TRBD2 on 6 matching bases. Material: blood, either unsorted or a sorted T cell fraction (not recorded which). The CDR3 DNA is TGTGCCAGCGGCGGGACGGGGGATACGCAGTATTTT. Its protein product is CASGGTGDTQYF.